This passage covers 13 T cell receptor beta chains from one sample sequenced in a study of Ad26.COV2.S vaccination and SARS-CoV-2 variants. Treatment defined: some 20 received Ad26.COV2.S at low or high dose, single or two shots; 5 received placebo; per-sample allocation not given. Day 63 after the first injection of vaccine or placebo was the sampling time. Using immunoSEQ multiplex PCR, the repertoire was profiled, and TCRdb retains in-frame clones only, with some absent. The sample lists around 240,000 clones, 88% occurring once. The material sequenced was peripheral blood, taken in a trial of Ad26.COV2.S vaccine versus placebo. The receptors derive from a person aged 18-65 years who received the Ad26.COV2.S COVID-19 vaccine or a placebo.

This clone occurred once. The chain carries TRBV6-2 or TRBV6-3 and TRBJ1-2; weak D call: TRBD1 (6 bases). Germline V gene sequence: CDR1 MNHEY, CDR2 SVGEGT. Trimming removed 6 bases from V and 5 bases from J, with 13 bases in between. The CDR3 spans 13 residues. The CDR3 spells CASSVRTAYGYTF. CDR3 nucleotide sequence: TGTGCCAGCAGCGTAAGGACAGCGTATGGCTACACCTTC.

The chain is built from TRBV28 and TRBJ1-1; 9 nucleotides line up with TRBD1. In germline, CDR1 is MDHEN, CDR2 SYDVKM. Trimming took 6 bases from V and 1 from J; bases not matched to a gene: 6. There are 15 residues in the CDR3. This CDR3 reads CASRATGGRNTEAFF. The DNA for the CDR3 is TGTGCCAGCAGGGCTACAGGGGGCAGGAACACTGAAGCTTTCTTT.

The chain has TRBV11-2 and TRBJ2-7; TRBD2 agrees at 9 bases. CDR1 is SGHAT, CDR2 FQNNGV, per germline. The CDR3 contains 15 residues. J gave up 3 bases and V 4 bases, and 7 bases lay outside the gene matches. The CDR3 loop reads CASSWIIAGDYEQYF. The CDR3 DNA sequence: TGTGCCAGCAGCTGGATCATAGCGGGAGACTACGAGCAGTACTTC.

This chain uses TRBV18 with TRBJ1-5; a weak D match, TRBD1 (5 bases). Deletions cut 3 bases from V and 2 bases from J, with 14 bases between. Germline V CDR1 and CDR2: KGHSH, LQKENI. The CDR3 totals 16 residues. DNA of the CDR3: TGTGCCAGCTCACCCCCGGGGGGGGTGGGCAATCAGCCCCAGCATTTT. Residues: CASSPPGGVGNQPQHF.

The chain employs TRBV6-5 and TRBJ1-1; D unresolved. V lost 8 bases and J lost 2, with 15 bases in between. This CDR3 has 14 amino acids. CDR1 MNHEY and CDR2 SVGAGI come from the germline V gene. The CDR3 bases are TGTGCCAGCGAGAAACGGGTCGTCAACACTGAAGCTTTCTTT. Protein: CASEKRVVNTEAFF.

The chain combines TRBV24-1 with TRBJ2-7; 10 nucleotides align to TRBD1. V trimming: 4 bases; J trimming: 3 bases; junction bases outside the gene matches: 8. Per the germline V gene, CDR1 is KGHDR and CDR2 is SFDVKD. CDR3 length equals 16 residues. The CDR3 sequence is CATSDGGQGTLYEQYF. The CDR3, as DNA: TGTGCCACCAGTGACGGGGGACAGGGGACGCTCTACGAGCAGTACTTC.

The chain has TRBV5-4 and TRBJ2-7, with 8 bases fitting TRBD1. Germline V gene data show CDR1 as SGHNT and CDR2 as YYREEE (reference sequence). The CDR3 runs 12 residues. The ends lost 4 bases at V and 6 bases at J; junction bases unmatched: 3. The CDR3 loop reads CASSQTGVEQYF. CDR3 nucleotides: TGTGCCAGCAGCCAGACAGGGGTCGAGCAGTACTTC.

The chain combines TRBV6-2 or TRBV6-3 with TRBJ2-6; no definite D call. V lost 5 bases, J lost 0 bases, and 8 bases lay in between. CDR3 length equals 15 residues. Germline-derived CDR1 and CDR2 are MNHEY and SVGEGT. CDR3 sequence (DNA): TGTGCCAGCAGTCAACATCACTCTGGGGCCAACGTCCTGACTTTC. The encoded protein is CASSQHHSGANVLTF.

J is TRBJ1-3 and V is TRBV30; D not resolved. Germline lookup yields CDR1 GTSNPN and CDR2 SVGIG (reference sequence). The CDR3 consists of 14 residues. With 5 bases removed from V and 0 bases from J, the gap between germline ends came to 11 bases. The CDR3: CAWLVVSSGNTIYF. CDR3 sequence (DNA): TGTGCCTGGCTTGTGGTATCCTCTGGAAACACCATATATTTT.

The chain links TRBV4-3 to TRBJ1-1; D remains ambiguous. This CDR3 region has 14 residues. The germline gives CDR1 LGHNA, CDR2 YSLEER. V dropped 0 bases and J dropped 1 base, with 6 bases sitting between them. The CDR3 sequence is CASSQEPRNTEAFF. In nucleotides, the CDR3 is TGCGCCAGCAGCCAAGAACCTAGGAACACTGAAGCTTTCTTT.

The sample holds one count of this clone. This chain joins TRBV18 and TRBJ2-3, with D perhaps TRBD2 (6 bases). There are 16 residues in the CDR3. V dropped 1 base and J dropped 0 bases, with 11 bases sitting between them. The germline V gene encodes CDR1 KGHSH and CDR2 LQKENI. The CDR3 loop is CASSPLFGTSTDTQYF. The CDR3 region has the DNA TGTGCCAGCTCACCACTTTTTGGGACTAGCACAGATACGCAGTATTTT. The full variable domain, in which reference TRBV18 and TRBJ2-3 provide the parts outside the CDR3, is NAGVMQNPRHLVRRRGQEARLRCSPMKGHSHVYWYRQLPEEGLKFMVYLQKENIIDESGMPKERFSAEFPKEGPSILRIQQVVRGDSAAYFCASSPLFGTSTDTQYFGPGTRLTVL.

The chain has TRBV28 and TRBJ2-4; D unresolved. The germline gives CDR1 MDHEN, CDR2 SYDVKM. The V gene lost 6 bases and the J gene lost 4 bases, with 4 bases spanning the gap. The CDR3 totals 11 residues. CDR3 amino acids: CASSQKNIQYF. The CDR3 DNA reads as TGTGCCAGCAGCCAGAAAAACATTCAGTACTTC.

This CDR3 reads CAIWTPGWDGYTF. The CDR3 DNA sequence: TGTGCCATCTGGACCCCGGGGTGGGATGGCTACACCTTC. This rearrangement joins TRBV10-3 to TRBJ1-2; D not certain. Germline V lookup: CDR1 ENHRY, CDR2 SYGVKD. The CDR3 is 13 amino acids. Trimming left V 8 bases short and J 6 bases short, with 16 bases between.